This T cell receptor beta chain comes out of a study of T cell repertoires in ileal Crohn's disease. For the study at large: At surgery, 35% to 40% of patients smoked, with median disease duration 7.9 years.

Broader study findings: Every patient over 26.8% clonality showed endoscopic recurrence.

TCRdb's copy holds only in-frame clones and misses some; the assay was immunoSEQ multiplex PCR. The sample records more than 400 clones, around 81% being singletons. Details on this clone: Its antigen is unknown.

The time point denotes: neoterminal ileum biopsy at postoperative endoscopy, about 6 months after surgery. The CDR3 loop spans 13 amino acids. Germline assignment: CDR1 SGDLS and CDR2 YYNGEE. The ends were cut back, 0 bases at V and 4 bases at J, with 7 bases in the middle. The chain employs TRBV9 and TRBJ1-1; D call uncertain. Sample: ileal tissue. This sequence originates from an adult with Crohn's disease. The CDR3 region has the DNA TGTGCCAGCAGCGTAGTGGCAGGCACTGAAGCTTTCTTT. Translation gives CASSVVAGTEAFF.